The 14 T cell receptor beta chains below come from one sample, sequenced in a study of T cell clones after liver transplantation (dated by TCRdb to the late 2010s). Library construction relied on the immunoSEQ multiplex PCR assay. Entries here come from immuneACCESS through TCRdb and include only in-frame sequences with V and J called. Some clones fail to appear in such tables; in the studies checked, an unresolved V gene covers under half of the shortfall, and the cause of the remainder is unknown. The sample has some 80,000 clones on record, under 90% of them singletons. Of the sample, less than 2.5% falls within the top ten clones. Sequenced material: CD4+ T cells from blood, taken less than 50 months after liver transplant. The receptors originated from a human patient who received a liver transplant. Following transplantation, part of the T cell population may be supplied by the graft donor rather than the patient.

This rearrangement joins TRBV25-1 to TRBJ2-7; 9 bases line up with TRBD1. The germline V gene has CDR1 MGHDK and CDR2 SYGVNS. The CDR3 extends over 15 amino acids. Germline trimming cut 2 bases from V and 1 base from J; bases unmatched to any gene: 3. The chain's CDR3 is CASSEPGTGSYEQYF. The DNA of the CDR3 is TGTGCCAGCAGTGAACCCGGGACAGGGTCCTACGAGCAGTACTTC.

Written as DNA, the CDR3 is TGTGCTAGCTCCTTGGGGGGACAGGGATTCGAGACCCAGTACTTC. Its translation is CASSLGGQGFETQYF. This chain uses TRBV7-7 with TRBJ2-5, with TRBD1 identical over 9 bases. The germline V gene encodes CDR1 SSHAT and CDR2 FNYEAQ (reference sequence). The CDR3 contains 15 residues.

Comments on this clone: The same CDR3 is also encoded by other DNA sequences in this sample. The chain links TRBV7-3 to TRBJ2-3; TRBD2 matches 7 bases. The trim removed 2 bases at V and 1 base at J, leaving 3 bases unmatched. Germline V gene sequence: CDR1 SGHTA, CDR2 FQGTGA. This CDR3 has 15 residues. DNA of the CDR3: TGTGCCAGCAGCTTACAGGCGGGGGGCACAGATACGCAGTATTTT. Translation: CASSLQAGGTDTQYF.

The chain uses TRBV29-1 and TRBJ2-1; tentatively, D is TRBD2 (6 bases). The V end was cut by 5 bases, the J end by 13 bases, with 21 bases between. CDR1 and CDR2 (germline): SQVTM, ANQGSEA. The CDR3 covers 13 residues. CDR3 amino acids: CSVYGSRGSPQFF. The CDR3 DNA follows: TGCAGCGTTTACGGGAGTCGTGGGTCCCCACAGTTCTTC.

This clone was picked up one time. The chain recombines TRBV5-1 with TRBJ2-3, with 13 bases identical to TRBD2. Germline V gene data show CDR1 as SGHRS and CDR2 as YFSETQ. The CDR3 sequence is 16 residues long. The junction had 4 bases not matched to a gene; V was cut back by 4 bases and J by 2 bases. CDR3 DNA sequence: TGCGCCAGCAGCCGGGGGACTAGCGGGAACACAGATACGCAGTATTTT. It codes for CASSRGTSGNTDTQYF.

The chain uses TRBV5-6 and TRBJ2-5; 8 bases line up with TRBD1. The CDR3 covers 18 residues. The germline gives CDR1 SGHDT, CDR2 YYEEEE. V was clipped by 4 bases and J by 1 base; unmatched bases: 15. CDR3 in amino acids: CASSPEVGTGPLQETQYF. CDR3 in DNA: TGTGCCAGCAGCCCGGAGGTAGGGACAGGACCTCTCCAAGAGACCCAGTACTTC.

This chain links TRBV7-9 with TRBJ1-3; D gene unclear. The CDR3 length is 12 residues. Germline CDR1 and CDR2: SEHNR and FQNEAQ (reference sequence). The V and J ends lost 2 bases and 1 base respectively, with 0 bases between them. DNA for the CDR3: TGTGCCAGCAGCTTATCTGGAAACACCATATATTTT. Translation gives CASSLSGNTIYF. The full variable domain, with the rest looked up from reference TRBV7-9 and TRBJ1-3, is DTGVSQNPRHKITKRGQNVTFRCDPISEHNRLYWYRQTLGQGPEFLTYFQNEAQLEKSRLLSDRFSAERPKGSFSTLEIQRTEQGDSAMYLCASSLSGNTIYFGEGSWLTVV.

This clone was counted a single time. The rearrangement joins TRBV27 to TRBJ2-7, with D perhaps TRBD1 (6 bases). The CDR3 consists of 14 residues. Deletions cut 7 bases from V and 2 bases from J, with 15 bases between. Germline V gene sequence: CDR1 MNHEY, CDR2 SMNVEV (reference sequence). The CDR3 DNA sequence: TGTGCCAGCATCGTACCGGGACACCCCTACGAGCAGTACTTC. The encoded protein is CASIVPGHPYEQYF.

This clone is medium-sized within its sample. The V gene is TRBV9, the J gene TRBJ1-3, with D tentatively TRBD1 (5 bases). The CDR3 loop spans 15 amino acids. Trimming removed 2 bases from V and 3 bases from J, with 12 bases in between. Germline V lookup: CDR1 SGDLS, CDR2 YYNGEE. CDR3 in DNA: TGTGCCAGCAGCGTCCGGGACGAGGGTGGAAACACCATATATTTT. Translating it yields CASSVRDEGGNTIYF.

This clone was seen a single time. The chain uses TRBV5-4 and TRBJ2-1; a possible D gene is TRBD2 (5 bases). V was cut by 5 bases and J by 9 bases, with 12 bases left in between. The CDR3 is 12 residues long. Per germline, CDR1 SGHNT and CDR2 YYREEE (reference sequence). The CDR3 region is CASSSGRGEQFF. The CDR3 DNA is TGTGCCAGCAGTTCGGGTCGGGGTGAGCAGTTCTTC.

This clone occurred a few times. CDR3 residues: CASSQGRQGRKYF. DNA of the CDR3: TGCGCCAGCAGCCAAGGCCGGCAGGGGAGGAAGTACTTC. V and J are TRBV4-3 and TRBJ2-7; D possibly matches TRBD1 or TRBD2 (6 bases each). V lost 1 base and J 11 bases, leaving 15 bases between the germline ends. CDR3 length equals 13 residues. From germline, CDR1 is LGHNA and CDR2 YSLEER.

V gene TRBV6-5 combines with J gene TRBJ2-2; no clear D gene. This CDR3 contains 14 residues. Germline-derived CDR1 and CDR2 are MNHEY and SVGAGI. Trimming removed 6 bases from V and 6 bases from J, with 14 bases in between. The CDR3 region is CASRASSPAGELFF. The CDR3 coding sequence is TGTGCCAGCAGAGCTTCATCTCCGGCCGGGGAGCTGTTTTTT.

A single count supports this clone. CDR3 loop: CASRLDPPQVPANTGELFF. The CDR3 DNA follows: TGTGCAAGTCGCTTAGACCCTCCACAGGTTCCCGCGAACACCGGGGAGCTGTTTTTT. The gene calls are TRBV12-2 and TRBJ2-2; the table names TRBD1, a call not compared with the DNA. TRBV12-2 is reported as a pseudogene. The CDR3 is 19 amino acids.

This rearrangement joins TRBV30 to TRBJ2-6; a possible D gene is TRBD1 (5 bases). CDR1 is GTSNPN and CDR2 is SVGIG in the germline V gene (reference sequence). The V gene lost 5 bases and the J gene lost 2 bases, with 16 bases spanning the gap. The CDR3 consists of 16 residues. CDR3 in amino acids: CAWQTGVGPGANVLTF. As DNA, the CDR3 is TGTGCCTGGCAAACAGGTGTGGGCCCTGGGGCCAACGTCCTGACTTTC.